This T cell receptor (beta chain) derives from a study of OX40 agonist ivuxolimab in advanced cancers. The method was immunoSEQ multiplex PCR; TCRdb's version includes in-frame clones alone and lacks a portion of them. The sample has roughly 77,000 clones, under 90% seen once. Trimming cost V 6 bases and J 2 bases, with 15 bases left between them. CDR1 is SNHLY, CDR2 FYNNEI, per germline. The length of the CDR3 is 15 residues. The chain is built from TRBV2 and TRBJ2-3; tentatively, D is TRBD1 (6 bases). Sequencing was performed on CD4+ or CD8+ T cells sorted from blood, taken in a trial of the OX40 agonist ivuxolimab. This receptor was obtained from an adult with an advanced solid tumor such as melanoma, head and neck, liver or kidney cancer. This chain's CDR3 is CASSFRGKHTDTQYF. CDR3 DNA sequence: TGTGCCAGCAGCTTTAGGGGGAAACACACAGATACGCAGTATTTT.